A few counts support the clone carrying this T cell receptor (beta chain). These data come from a study of early T cells in non-severe SARS-CoV-2 infection. Between the trimmed V and J ends, which lost 0 bases and 10 bases, there was a span of 4 bases. The germline gives CDR1 MGHRA, CDR2 YSYEKL. There are 11 residues in the CDR3. Each CDR3 protein gets one entry after TCRdb re-called the 5' RACE reads with MiXCR. The table shows 50,000 to 70,000 distinct CDR3 sequences, with 5% to 6.5% occurring only once. The sequences come from whole blood, collected at baseline. The J gene is TRBJ2-4, the V gene TRBV4-1; D ambiguous. This clonotype was obtained from an adult who was a healthcare worker with PCR-confirmed SARS-CoV-2 infection or an uninfected control (not recorded which). In nucleotides, the CDR3 is TGCGCCAGCAGCCAAGACAGAATTCAGTACTTC. Translation: CASSQDRIQYF.